This record looks at one TCR beta chain sequence and its context. Its antigen is unidentified. The sample comes from a study of T-cell reconstitution after alpha-beta-depleted transplantation in children. General observations from the study: Certain patients had high TCRbeta diversity at day 60, and it came from recipient T cells and thymic progenitors that survived.

The authors prepared the TCRbeta library with unique molecular identifiers. Each CDR3 protein gets one entry after TCRdb re-called the PCR reads with MiXCR. The table shows around 500,000 distinct CDR3 sequences, with under 25% occurring only once. Trimming removed 0 bases from V and 3 bases from J; junction bases left unmatched: 6. CDR3 length: 16 amino acids. Germline V gene lookup returns CDR1 LGHNA and CDR2 YSLEER. The sample here was PBMCs, mostly from graft donor cells, taken 360 days after TCRalphabeta/CD19-depleted stem cell transplant. The receptor comes from a boy younger than two who had a stem cell transplant for acute myeloid leukemia, so the T cells may come from the graft donor. The chain combines TRBV4-3 with TRBJ2-7, with 9 bases matching TRBD1. The CDR3: CASSQDKGTGRYEQYF. In DNA form, the CDR3 reads TGCGCCAGCAGCCAAGATAAGGGGACAGGGCGCTACGAGCAGTACTTC.